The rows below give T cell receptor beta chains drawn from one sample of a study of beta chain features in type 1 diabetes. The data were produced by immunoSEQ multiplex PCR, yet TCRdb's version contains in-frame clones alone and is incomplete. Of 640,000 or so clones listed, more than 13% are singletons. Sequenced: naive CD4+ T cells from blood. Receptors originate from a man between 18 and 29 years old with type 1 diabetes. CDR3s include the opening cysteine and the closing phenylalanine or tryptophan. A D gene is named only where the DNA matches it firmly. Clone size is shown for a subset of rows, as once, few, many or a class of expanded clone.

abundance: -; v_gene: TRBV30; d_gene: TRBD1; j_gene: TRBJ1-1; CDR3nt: TGTGCCTGGGTAGAAGGGACAGGGGATGGAGAAGCTTTCTTT; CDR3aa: CAWVEGTGDGEAFF
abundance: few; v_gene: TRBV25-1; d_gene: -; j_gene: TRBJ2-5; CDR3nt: TGTGCCAGCAGTGACATAAAAGGGGCCCAGTACTTC; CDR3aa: CASSDIKGAQYF
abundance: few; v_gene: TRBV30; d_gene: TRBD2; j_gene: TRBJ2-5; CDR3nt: TGTGCCTGGAGTGGAACTAGCGGGAGTTCCTTATACCAAGAGACCCAGTACTTC; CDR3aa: CAWSGTSGSSLYQETQYF
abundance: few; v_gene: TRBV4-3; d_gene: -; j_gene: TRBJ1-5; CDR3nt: TGCGCCAGCAGCCAAGATGGGGGAGGCAATCAGCCCCAGCATTTT; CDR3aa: CASSQDGGGNQPQHF
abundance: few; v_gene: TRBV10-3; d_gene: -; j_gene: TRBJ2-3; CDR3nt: TGTGCCGTAGATACGCAGTATTTT; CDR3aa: CAVDTQYF
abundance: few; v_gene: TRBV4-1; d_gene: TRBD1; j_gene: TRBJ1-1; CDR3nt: TGCGCCAGCAGCCGGGACAGGGTGAACACTGAAGCTTTCTTT; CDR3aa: CASSRDRVNTEAFF
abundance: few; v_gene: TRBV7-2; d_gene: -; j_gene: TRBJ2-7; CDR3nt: TGTGCCAGCAGCTTAGGGGACAACATTAGGTACGAGCAGTACTTC; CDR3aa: CASSLGDNIRYEQYF
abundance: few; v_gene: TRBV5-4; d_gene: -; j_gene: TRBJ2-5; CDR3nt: TGTGCCAGCAGCTTGGGGAGCAAGGCACAGGAGACCCAGTACTTC; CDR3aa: CASSLGSKAQETQYF
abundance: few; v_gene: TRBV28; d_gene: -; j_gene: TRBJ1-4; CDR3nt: TGTGCCACGCTCTATCCAGGCGCCAATGAAAAACTGTTTTTT; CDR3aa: CATLYPGANEKLFF
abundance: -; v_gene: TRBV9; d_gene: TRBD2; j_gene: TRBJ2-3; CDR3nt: TGTGCCAGCAGCCCCCGACTAGCGGGTGCCACGGATACGCAGTATTTT; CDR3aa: CASSPRLAGATDTQYF
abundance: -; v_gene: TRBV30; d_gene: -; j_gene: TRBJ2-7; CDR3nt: TGTGCCTGCCTATTTCGGGTCCTAAACTTC; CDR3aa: CACLFRVLNF
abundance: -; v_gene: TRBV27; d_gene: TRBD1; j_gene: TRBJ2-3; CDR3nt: TGTGCCAGCAGTTCGGGACAGCCGCGGACAGATACGCAGTATTTT; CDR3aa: CASSSGQPRTDTQYF
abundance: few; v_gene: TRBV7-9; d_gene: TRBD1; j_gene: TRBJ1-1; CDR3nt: TGTGCCAGCAGACCGACAGGGGGTAAGATGAACACTGAAGCTTTCTTT; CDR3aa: CASRPTGGKMNTEAFF
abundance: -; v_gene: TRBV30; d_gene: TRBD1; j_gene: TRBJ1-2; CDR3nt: TGTGCCTGGAGTGGGACAGGGGGCTCTAACAACTATGGCTACACCTTC; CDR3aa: CAWSGTGGSNNYGYTF
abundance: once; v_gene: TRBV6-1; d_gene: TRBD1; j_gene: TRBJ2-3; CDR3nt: TGTGCCAGCGGTGGGACAGGGGCCCCCCCTAGCACAGATACGCAGTATTTT; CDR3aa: CASGGTGAPPSTDTQYF
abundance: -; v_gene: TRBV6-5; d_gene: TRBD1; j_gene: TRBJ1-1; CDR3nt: TGTGCCAGCAGTTACCAGGGGGCAACGCTAACTGAAGCTTTCTTT; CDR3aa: CASSYQGATLTEAFF
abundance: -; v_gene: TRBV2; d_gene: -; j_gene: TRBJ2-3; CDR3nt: TGTGCCAGCAGTGATTCGTCTAGCACAGATACGCAGTATTTT; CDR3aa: CASSDSSSTDTQYF
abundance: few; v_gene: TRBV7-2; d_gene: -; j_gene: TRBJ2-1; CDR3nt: TGTGCCAGCAGCTTAGATAACGGGATACGGTTCTTC; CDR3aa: CASSLDNGIRFF
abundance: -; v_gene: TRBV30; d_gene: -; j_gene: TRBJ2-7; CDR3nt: TGTGCCTGGAGTCCCCTAACTCGGGTTTTGAACGAGCAGTACTTC; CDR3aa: CAWSPLTRVLNEQYF
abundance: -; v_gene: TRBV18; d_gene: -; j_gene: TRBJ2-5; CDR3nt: TGTGCCAGCTCACTCGGAACCGGGATGGAGACCCAGTACTTC; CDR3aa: CASSLGTGMETQYF
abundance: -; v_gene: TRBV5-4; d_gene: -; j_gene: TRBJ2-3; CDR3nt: TGTGCCAGCAGCCCCACCAACAGGGTCACAGATACGCAGTATTTT; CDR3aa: CASSPTNRVTDTQYF
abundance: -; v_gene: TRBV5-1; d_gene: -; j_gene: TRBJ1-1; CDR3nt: TGCGCCAGCAGCTTGGAACTTATTGTTACTGGGAACACTGAAGCTTTCTTT; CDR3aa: CASSLELIVTGNTEAFF
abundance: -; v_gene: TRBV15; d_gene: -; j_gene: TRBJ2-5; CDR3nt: TGTGCCACCTCAGGAGGGCAGACCCAGTACTTC; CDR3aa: CATSGGQTQYF
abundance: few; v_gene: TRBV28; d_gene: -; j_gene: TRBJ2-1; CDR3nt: TGTGCCAGCAGTTCACCACAGAAAAGCTCCTACAATGAGCAGTTCTTC; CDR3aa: CASSSPQKSSYNEQFF
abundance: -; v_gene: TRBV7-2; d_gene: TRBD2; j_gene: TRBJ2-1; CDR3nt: TGTGCCAGCAGATTTAGCGGGGTAAACAATGAGCAGTTCTTC; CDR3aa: CASRFSGVNNEQFF
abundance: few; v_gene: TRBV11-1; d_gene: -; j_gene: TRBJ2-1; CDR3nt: TGTGCCAGCAGCTTAGATCGGTCCGCCCGGGGGGCCAACAATGAGCAGTTCTTC; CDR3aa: CASSLDRSARGANNEQFF
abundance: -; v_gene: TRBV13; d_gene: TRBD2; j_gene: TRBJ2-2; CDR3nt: TGTGCCAGCAGCTTACTAGCGGGCTCAAACACCGGGGAGCTGTTTTTT; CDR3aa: CASSLLAGSNTGELFF
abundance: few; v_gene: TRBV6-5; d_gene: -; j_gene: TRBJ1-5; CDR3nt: TGTGCCAGCAGTTACGCATTAGGCAATCAGCCCCAGCATTTT; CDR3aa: CASSYALGNQPQHF
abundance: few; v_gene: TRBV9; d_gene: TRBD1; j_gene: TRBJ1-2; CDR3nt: TGTGCCAGCAGCGTTTCCCAGGGGGCGCAATATGGCTACACCTTC; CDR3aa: CASSVSQGAQYGYTF
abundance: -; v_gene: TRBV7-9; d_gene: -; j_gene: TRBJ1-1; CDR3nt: TGTGCCAGCAGCTTAGCTGGCAGGGTGAACACTGAAGCTTTCTTT; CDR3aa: CASSLAGRVNTEAFF
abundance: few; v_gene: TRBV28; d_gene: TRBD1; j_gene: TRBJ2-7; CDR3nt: TGTGCCAGCACCCTGGGACAGGCCCTCGGGGAGCAGTACTTC; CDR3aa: CASTLGQALGEQYF
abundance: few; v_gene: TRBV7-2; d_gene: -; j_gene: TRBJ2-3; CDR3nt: TGTGCCAGCAGCCATCAGCCTGTGGGGTTCACAGATACGCAGTATTTT; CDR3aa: CASSHQPVGFTDTQYF
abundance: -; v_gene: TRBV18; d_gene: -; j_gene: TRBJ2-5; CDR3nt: TGTGCCAGCTCACTGAAGGGACAAAGAGAGACCCAGTACTTC; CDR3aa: CASSLKGQRETQYF
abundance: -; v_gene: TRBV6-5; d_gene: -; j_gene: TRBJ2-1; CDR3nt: TGTGCCAGCAGTTACTCGCGGTCAGGAGAGCAGTTCTTC; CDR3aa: CASSYSRSGEQFF
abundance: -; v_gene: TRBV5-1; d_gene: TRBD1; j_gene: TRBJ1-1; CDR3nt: TGCGCCAGCAGCTCGGGACAGAGCACTGAAGCTTTCTTT; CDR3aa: CASSSGQSTEAFF
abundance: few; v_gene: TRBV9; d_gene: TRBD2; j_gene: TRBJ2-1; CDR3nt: TGTGCCAGCAGCGCCCGACTAGCCCCGTCGGGAACCTACAATGAGCAGTTCTTC; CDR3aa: CASSARLAPSGTYNEQFF
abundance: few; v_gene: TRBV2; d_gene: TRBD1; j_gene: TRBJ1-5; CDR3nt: TGTGCCAGCAGACAGGGGAGAAATCAGCCCCAGCATTTT; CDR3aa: CASRQGRNQPQHF
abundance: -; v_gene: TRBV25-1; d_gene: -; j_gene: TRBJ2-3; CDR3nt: TGTGCCAGCAGTGAACCCAACCAAGATACGCAGTATTTT; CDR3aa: CASSEPNQDTQYF
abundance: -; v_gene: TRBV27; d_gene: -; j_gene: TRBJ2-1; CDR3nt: TGTGCCAGCAGTTTTGGGGCCCAAGCCAGCTCCTACAATGAGCAGTTCTTC; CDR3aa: CASSFGAQASSYNEQFF
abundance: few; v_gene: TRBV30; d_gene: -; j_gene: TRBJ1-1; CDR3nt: TGTGCCTGGAGGCGGGACGGATACATGAACACTGAAGCTTTCTTT; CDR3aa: CAWRRDGYMNTEAFF
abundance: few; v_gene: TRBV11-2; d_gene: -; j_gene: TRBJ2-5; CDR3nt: TGTGCCAGCAGCTTCGGAGTTTCAGAGACCCAGTACTTC; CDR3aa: CASSFGVSETQYF
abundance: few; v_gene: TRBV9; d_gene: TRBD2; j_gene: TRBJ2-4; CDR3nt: TGTGCCAGCAGCCCGGGGGGAGGCATTCAGTACTTC; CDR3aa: CASSPGGGIQYF
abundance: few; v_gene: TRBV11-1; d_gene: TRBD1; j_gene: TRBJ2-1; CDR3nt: TGTGCCAGCAGCGTCAGGACAGGGGGCAATGAGCAGTTCTTC; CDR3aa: CASSVRTGGNEQFF
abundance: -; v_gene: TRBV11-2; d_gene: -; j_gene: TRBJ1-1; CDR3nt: TGTGCCAGCAGCTTTCGGGGGCATGTAGGCACTGAAGCTTTCTTT; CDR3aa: CASSFRGHVGTEAFF
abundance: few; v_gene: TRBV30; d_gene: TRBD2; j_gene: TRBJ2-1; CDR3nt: TGTGCCTGGAGTGTACGGACTAGCGGGAGGGCGACTGAGCAGTTCTTC; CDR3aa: CAWSVRTSGRATEQFF
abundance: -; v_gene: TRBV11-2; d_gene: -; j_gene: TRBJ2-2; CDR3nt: TGTGCCAGCAGCTTACCCGGAACCGGGGAGCTGTTTTTT; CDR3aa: CASSLPGTGELFF